This T cell receptor (beta chain) was obtained from a study of blood T cell repertoires in COVID-19. Study-wide background: PBMCs, B-cell-depleted T cells, or T cells provided the cDNA or gDNA that made up the material.

This clone occurred once. Germline values: CDR1 SGHRS, CDR2 YFSETQ. The V gene end was trimmed by 0 bases and the J gene end by 9 bases; junction bases not matched to a gene: 6. The CDR3 length is 17 residues. Using immunoSEQ multiplex PCR, the repertoire was profiled, and TCRdb retains in-frame clones only, with some absent. The sample yields some 200,000 clones, approximately 90% seen once. This receptor was identified in a woman at least 80 years old in a cohort sampled during active or convalescent COVID-19. Sample: peripheral blood. This rearrangement joins TRBV5-1 to TRBJ2-1, with TRBD2 identical over 16 bases. CDR3 DNA: TGCGCCAGCAGCTTGGAGGGACTAGCGGGAGGGCCAGGTGAGCAGTTCTTC. Translation gives CASSLEGLAGGPGEQFF.